A selection of T cell receptor beta chains follows, all from one sample in a study of shared clonotypes between healthy human individuals. The repertoire was sequenced with immunoSEQ multiplex PCR; TCRdb's copy has only in-frame clones and lacks some. The sample has approximately 2.5 million clones, under 95% seen once. Sequenced: naive CD4+ T cells from PBMCs. All receptors derive from a man younger than 30 in good health. Some clones in this sample may be carry-over from other donors' samples. Both conserved end residues are part of each CDR3. Fields, in order: V gene, clone size, D gene, J gene, CDR3 protein, CDR3 DNA. A D gene is named only where the DNA matches it firmly. Only some rows state a clone size, as once, few, many or a class for expanded clones.

>TRBV29-1|.|.|TRBJ2-7
CSVSGDYEQYF
TGCAGCGTTTCAGGAGATTACGAGCAGTACTTC
>TRBV19|.|.|TRBJ2-5
CASSPWETVRGETQYF
TGTGCCAGTAGCCCCTGGGAGACGGTACGGGGAGAGACCCAGTACTTC
>TRBV7-9|once|.|TRBJ1-6
CASSRVPNSPLHF
TGTGCCAGCAGCCGGGTCCCTAATTCACCCCTCCACTTT
>TRBV7-2|.|TRBD2|TRBJ2-7
CASSLGGLAGGAGGFEQYF
TGTGCCAGCAGCTTAGGGGGACTAGCGGGCGGGGCCGGGGGTTTCGAGCAGTACTTC
>TRBV28|.|TRBD1|TRBJ2-7
CASRTGLGEQYF
TGTGCCAGTCGGACAGGGCTGGGTGAGCAGTACTTC
>TRBV10-3|.|.|TRBJ2-3
CAISMTGSTDTQYF
TGTGCCATCAGTATGACAGGTAGCACAGATACGCAGTATTTT
>TRBV5-1|.|.|TRBJ2-2
CASGQNGRNTGELFF
TGCGCCAGCGGCCAGAACGGGAGGAACACCGGGGAGCTGTTTTTT
>TRBV15|.|.|TRBJ2-2
CATSRDTGGFTGELFF
TGTGCCACCAGCAGAGATACCGGGGGCTTTACCGGGGAGCTGTTTTTT
>TRBV5-5|.|.|TRBJ2-4
CASSLLVEMGNIQYF
TGTGCCAGCAGCTTACTAGTGGAGATGGGAAACATTCAGTACTTC
>TRBV6-5|.|TRBD1|TRBJ2-1
CASTSGTAYNEQFF
TGTGCCAGCACGTCCGGGACAGCTTACAATGAGCAGTTCTTC
>TRBV11-2|.|.|TRBJ2-7
CASSLAAGRAYEQYF
TGTGCCAGCAGCTTAGCCGCCGGCCGAGCCTACGAGCAGTACTTC
>TRBV11-2|.|.|TRBJ2-7
CASSFRGAPYEQYF
TGTGCCAGCAGCTTCCGAGGGGCCCCCTACGAGCAGTACTTC
>TRBV9|.|.|TRBJ2-1
CASSVKVAANSYNEQFF
TGTGCCAGCAGCGTAAAAGTAGCGGCCAATTCCTACAATGAGCAGTTCTTC